This T cell receptor (beta chain) emerged from a study of follicular helper T cells after annual influenza vaccination. Looking at the study overall: After each seasonal flu vaccination, blood came on days 0, 7 and 28. Study-level findings and limits: Day 7 ICOS+CD38+ clones were most often found later in ICOS-CD38- cTfh cells.

The time point denotes: 2013-2014 season, 7 days after vaccination. TCRdb's table, derived via immunoSEQ multiplex PCR, lists solely in-frame clones and lacks some. The table includes about 9,900 clones, approximately 84% detected once. Concerning this clone itself: The antigen remains unidentified.

Germline V CDR1 and CDR2: SGDLS, YYNGEE. This CDR3 region has 15 residues. V was clipped by 4 bases and J by 4 bases, with 17 bases between them. The material was CXCR5- memory CD4+ T cells sorted from blood, obtained 7 days after influenza vaccination. The source of this sequence is an adult who received the influenza vaccine. The V gene is TRBV9, the J gene TRBJ1-2; weak D call: TRBD1 (5 bases). In DNA form, the CDR3 reads TGTGCCAGCAGCCCGAGGGACGGCCATCGCTATGGCTACACCTTC. This translates into CASSPRDGHRYGYTF. Full variable domain (missing parts from reference TRBV9 and TRBJ1-2): DSGVTQTPKHLITATGQRVTLRCSPRSGDLSVYWYQQSLDQGLQFLIQYYNGEERAKGNILERFSAQQFPDLHSELNLSSLELGDSALYFCASSPRDGHRYGYTFGSGTRLTVV.